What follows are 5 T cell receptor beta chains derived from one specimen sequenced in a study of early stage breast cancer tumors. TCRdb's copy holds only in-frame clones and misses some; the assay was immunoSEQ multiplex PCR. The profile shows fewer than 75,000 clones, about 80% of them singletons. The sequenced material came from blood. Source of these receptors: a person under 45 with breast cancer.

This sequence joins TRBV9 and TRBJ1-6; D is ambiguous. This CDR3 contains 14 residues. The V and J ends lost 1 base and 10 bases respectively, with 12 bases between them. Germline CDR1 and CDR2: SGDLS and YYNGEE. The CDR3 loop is CASSVKGNGSPLHF. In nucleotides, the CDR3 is TGTGCCAGCAGCGTAAAAGGGAATGGCTCACCCCTCCACTTT.

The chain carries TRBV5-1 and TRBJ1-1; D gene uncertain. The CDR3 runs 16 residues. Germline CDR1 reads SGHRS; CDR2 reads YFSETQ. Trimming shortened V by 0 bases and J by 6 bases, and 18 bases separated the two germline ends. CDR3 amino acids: CASSLVVTSPGAEAFF. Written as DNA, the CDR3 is TGCGCCAGCAGCTTGGTTGTGACCTCCCCTGGGGCTGAAGCTTTCTTT.

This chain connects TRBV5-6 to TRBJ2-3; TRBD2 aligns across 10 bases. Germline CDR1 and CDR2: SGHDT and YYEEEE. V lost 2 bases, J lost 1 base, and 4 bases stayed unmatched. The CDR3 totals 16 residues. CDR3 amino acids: CASSFVGTSGTDTQYF. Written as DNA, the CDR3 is TGTGCCAGCAGCTTTGTCGGGACTAGCGGCACAGATACGCAGTATTTT.

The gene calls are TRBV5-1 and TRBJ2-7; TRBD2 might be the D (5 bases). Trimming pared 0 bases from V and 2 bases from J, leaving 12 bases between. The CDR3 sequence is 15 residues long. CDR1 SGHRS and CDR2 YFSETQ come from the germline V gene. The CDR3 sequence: CASSLGPAETYEQYF. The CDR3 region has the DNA TGCGCCAGCAGCTTGGGGCCAGCGGAAACCTACGAGCAGTACTTC.

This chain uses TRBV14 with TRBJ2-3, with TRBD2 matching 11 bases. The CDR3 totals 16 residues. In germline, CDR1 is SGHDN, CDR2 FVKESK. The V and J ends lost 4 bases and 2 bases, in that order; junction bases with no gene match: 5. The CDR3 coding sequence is TGTGCCAGCAGCCGCAGACTAGCGGGGACCACAGATACGCAGTATTTT. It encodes CASSRRLAGTTDTQYF.